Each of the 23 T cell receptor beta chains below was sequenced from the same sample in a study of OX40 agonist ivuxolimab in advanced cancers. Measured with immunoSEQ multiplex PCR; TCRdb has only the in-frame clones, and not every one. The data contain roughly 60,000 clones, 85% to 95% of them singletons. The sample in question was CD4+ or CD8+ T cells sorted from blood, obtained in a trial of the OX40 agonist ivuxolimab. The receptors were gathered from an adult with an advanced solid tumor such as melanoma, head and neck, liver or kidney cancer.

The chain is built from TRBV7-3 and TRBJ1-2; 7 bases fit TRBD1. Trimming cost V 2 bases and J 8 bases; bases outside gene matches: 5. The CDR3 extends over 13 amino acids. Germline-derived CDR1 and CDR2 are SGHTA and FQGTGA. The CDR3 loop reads CASSLEGGWGYTF. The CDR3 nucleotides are TGTGCCAGCAGCTTAGAAGGGGGCTGGGGCTACACCTTC.

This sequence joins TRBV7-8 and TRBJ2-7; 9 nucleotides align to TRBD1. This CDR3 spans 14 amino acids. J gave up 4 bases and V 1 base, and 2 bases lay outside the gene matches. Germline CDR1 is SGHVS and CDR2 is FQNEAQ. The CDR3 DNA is TGTGCCAGCAGCTTAGACAGGGGGCCATACGAGCAGTACTTC. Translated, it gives CASSLDRGPYEQYF.

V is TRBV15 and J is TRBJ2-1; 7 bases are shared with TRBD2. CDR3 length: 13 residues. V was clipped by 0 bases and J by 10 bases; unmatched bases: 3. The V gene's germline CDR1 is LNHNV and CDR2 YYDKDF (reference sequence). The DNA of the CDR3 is TGTGCCACCAGCAGAGATGAACTAGCGGAGCAGTTCTTC. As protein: CATSRDELAEQFF.

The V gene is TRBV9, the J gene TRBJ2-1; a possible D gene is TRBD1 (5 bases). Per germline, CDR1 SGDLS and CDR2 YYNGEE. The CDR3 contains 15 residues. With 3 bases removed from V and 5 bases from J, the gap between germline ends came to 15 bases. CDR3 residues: CASSAHGTGHNEQFF. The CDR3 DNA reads TGTGCCAGCAGCGCCCACGGAACAGGCCACAATGAGCAGTTCTTC.

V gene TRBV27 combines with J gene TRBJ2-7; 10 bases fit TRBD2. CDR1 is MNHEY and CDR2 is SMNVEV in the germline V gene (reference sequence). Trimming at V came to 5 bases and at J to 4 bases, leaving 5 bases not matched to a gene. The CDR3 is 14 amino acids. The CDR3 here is CASSPTSGIYEQYF. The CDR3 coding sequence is TGTGCCAGCAGTCCCACTAGCGGGATATACGAGCAGTACTTC.

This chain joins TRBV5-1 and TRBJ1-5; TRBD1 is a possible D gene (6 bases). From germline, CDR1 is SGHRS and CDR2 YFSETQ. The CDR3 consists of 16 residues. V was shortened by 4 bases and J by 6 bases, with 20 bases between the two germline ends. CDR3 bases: TGCGCCAGCAGCCTCAAAGGGGGGGAAGTGGGTCAGCCCCAGCATTTT. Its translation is CASSLKGGEVGQPQHF.

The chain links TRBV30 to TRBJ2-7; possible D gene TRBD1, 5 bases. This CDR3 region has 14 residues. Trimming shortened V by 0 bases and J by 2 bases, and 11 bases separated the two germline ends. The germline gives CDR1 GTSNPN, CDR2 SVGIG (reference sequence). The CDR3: CAWSVAGAPYEQYF. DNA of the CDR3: TGTGCCTGGAGTGTAGCTGGGGCCCCCTACGAGCAGTACTTC.

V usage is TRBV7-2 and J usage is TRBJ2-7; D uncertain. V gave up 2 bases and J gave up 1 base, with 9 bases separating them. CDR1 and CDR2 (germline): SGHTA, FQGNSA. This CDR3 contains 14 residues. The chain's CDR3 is CASSLSVGSYEQYF. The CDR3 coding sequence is TGTGCCAGCAGCTTATCGGTGGGGTCCTACGAGCAGTACTTC.

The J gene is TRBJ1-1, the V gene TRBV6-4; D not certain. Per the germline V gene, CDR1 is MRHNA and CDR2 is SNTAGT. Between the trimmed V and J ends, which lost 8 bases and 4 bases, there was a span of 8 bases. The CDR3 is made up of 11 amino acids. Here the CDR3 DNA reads TGTGCCAGCGGGGTGGTCACTGAAGCTTTCTTT. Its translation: CASGVVTEAFF.

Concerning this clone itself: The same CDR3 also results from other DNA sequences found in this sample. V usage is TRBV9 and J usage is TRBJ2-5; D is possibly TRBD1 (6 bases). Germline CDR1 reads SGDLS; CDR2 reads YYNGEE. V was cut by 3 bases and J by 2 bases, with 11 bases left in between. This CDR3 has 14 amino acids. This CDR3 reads CASSGTGSQETQYF. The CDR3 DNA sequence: TGTGCCAGCAGCGGAACAGGGTCTCAAGAGACCCAGTACTTC.

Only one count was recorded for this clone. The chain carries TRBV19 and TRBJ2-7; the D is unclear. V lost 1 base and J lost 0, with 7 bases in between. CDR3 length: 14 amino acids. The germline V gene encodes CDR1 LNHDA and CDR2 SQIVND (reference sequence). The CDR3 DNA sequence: TGTGCCAGTAGTATAGGGGTCGGCTCCTACGAGCAGTACTTC. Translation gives CASSIGVGSYEQYF. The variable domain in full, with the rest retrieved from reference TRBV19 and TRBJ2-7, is DGGITQSPKYLFRKEGQNVTLSCEQNLNHDAMYWYRQDPGQGLRLIYYSQIVNDFQKGDIAEGYSVSREKKESFPLTVTSAQKNPTAFYLCASSIGVGSYEQYFGPGTRLTVT.

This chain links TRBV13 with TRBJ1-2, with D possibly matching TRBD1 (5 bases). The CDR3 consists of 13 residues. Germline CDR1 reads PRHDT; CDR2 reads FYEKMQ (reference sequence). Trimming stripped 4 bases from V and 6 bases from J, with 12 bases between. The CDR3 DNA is TGTGCCAGCAGCTCCGGGGCCCTTGATGGCTACACCTTC. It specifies CASSSGALDGYTF. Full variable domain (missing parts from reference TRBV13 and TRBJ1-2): AAGVIQSPRHLIKEKRETATLKCYPIPRHDTVYWYQQGPGQDPQFLISFYEKMQSDKGSIPDRFSAQQFSDYHSELNMSSLELGDSALYFCASSSGALDGYTFGSGTRLTVV.

Here the CDR3 DNA reads TGTGCCAGCAGTTCCGGGACGGCGAACACCGGGGAGCTGTTTTTT. Translated: CASSSGTANTGELFF. The chain combines TRBV6-5 with TRBJ2-2; either TRBD1 or TRBD2 may supply D (5 bases each). V was trimmed by 4 bases and J by 0 bases, leaving 9 bases between them. The length of the CDR3 is 15 residues. Germline values: CDR1 MNHEY, CDR2 SVGAGI.

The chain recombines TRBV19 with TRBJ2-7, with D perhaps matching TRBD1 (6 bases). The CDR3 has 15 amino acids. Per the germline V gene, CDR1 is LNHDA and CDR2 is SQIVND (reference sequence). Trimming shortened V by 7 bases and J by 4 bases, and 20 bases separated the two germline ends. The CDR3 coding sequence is TGTGCCAGTACCGGTCGATGGGACAACGGGTACGAGCAGTACTTC. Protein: CASTGRWDNGYEQYF.

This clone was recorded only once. The CDR3 region is CASNRQPQETQYF. CDR3 sequence (DNA): TGTGCCAGCAACCGACAGCCCCAAGAGACCCAGTACTTC. The V and J genes are TRBV6-6 and TRBJ2-5, with D tentatively TRBD1 (5 bases). V lost 7 bases and J 1 base, leaving 10 bases between the germline ends. The germline gives CDR1 MNHNY, CDR2 SVGAGI (reference sequence). The CDR3 loop spans 13 amino acids.

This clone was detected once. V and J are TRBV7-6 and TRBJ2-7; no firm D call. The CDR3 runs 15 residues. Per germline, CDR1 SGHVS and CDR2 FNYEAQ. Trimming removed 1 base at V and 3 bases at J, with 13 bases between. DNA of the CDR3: TGTGCCAGCAGCTTAGAATCCGCCGCTTACTACGAGCAGTACTTC. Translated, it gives CASSLESAAYYEQYF.

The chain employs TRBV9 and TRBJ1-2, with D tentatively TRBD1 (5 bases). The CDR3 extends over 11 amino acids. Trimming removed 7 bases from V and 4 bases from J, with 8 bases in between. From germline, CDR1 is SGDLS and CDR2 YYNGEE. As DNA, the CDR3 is TGTGCCAGCGGGGGGATCTATGGCTACACCTTC. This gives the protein CASGGIYGYTF.

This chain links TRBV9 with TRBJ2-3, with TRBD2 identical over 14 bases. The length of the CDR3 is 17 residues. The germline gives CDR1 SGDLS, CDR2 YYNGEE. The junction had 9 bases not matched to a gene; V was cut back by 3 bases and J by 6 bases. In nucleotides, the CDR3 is TGTGCCAGCAGCGCGATTGGGACTAGCGGGAGATCGGATACGCAGTATTTT. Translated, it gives CASSAIGTSGRSDTQYF. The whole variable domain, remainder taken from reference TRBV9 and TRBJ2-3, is DSGVTQTPKHLITATGQRVTLRCSPRSGDLSVYWYQQSLDQGLQFLIQYYNGEERAKGNILERFSAQQFPDLHSELNLSSLELGDSALYFCASSAIGTSGRSDTQYFGPGTRLTVL.

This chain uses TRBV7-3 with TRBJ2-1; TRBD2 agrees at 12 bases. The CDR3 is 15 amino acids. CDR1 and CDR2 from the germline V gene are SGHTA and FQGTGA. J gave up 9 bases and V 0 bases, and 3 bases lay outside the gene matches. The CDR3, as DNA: TGTGCCAGCAGCTTAACCGGACTAGCGGGAAGTGAGCAGTTCTTC. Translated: CASSLTGLAGSEQFF.

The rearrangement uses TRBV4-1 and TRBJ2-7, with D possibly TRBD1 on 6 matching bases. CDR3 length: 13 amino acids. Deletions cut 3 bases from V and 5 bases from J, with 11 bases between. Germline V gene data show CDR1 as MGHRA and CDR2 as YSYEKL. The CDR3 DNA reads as TGCGCCAGCAGCCATCCCCAGGGGAACGAGCAGTACTTC. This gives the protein CASSHPQGNEQYF.

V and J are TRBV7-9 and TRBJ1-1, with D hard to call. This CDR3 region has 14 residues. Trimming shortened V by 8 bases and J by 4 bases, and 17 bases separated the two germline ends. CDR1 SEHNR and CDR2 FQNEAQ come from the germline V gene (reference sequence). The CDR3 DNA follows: TGTGCCAGCTGTAGAGGAGGTTTGGTCACTGAAGCTTTCTTT. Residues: CASCRGGLVTEAFF.

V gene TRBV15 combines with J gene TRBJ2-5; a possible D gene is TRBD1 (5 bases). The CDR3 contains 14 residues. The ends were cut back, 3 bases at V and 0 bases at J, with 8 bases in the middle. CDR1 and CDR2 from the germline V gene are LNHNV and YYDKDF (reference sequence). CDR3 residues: CATSRTADQETQYF. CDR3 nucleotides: TGTGCCACCAGCAGGACAGCCGACCAAGAGACCCAGTACTTC.

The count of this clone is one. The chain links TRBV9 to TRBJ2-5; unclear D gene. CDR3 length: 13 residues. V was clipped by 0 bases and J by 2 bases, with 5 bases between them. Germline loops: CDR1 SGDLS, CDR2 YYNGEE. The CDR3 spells CASSVAGQETQYF. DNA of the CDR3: TGTGCCAGCAGCGTAGCGGGTCAAGAGACCCAGTACTTC.